These T cell receptor beta chains were read from a single sample in a study of shared clonotypes between healthy human individuals. Method: immunoSEQ multiplex PCR; TCRdb's copy keeps in-frame clones and lacks some. The sample records about 500,000 clones, roughly three quarters being singletons. The source material was PBMCs. All receptors come from a woman in her thirties or forties in good health. Some clones in this sample may be carry-over from other donors' samples. Each CDR3 is given without its conserved first and last residue.

CDR3aa	j_gene	v_gene
ASSSGAYEQY	TRBJ2-7	TRBV7-2
AWSYSAQGTRY	TRBJ2-5	TRBV30
ATSRDRLTGELF	TRBJ2-2	TRBV15
AGSEALPGGDSYEQY	TRBJ2-7	TRBV6-1
SVEDLGGSTEAF	TRBJ1-1	TRBV29-1
ASNGQENTEAF	TRBJ1-1	TRBV6-9
ASRGATGEQY	TRBJ2-5	TRBV6-1
ASSTNLVGEQY	TRBJ2-7	TRBV9
AWSVDLPMNTEAF	TRBJ1-1	TRBV30
ASSVLSSNYGYT	TRBJ1-2	TRBV9
ATSRDKNTGELF	TRBJ2-2	TRBV15
ASSPQAEWKEAF	TRBJ1-1	TRBV7-9
ASRGATNEKLF	TRBJ1-4	TRBV5-1
ASSVDRGEQY	TRBJ2-7	TRBV11-2
ASAYKRSYEQY	TRBJ2-7	TRBV27
ASSPGLPPYEQY	-	TRBV5-1
ASSQETSGRPGDEQF	TRBJ2-1	TRBV4-1
TSSQDREQNRVIEKLF	TRBJ1-4	TRBV1
ASTRGDVYEQY	TRBJ2-7	TRBV11-2
ASSPLQGPGTEAF	TRBJ1-1	TRBV19
ASRFSAAGANVLT	TRBJ2-6	TRBV7-2
ASRRPGGEKLF	TRBJ1-4	TRBV28
ATHHPATDYEQY	TRBJ2-7	TRBV19